This TCR beta chain derives from a study of T cell responses to AZD1222 COVID-19 vaccine. This CDR3 is 17 amino acids long. Germline assignment: CDR1 SGHTA and CDR2 FQGNSA. The V end was cut by 0 bases, the J end by 0 bases, with 12 bases between. In its sample, this clone was seen a few times. Its antigen is unknown. The study's findings and limits: Without day 14 samples, only post-peak T cell repertoires were studied. Targeting of unmutated variant regions was reportedly seen in nearly half of spike-specific TCRs. Just six people given AZD1222 tested seropositive at baseline.

The data were produced by immunoSEQ multiplex PCR, yet TCRdb's version contains in-frame clones alone and is incomplete. The repertoire includes 80,000 to 95,000 clones, about 90% of them detected once, and 5.7% sits in the top ten. This material consisted of peripheral blood, taken on day 0 of AZD1222 vaccination. The origin of this receptor is an adult in good health. The chain is built from TRBV7-2 and TRBJ2-1; perhaps TRBD2 as D (7 bases). This chain's CDR3 is CASSLALGGGSYNEQFF. DNA of the CDR3: TGTGCCAGCAGCTTAGCATTAGGGGGGGGCTCCTACAATGAGCAGTTCTTC.